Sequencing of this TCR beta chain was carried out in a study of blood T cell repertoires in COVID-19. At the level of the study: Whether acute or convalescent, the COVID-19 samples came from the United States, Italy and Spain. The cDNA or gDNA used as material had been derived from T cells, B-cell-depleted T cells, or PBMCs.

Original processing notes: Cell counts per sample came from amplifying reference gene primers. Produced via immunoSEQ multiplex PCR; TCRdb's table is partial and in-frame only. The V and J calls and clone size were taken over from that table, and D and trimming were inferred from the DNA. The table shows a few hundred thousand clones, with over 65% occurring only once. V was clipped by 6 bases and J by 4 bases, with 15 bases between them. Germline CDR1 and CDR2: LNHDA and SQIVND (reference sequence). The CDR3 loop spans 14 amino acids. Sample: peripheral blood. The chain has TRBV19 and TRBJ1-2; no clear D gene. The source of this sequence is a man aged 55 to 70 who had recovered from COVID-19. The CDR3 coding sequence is TGTGCCAGTAGAACGCTGGCTGATCCCTATGGCTACACCTTC. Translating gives CASRTLADPYGYTF.